This TCR beta chain was captured by sequencing in a study of shared clonotypes between healthy human individuals. Whole-study results and caveats: Generally, naive subsets came out with larger estimated richness than memory subsets.

Terminally differentiated effector memory CD45RA+ cells were excluded from the naive CD8 cells, which were CD45RO-negative and positively selected for CCR7. Worth noting for this clone: The antigen remains unidentified.

This table comes from immunoSEQ multiplex PCR, and its TCRdb copy is limited to in-frame clones, with some not included. The sample has around 2.1 million clones, under 95% seen once. CDR3 length: 14 amino acids. The germline V gene has CDR1 SGHAT and CDR2 FQNNGV. V lost 1 base and J lost 4, with 10 bases in between. Source material: naive CD8+ T cells from PBMCs. The chain links TRBV11-2 to TRBJ1-1; D perhaps matches TRBD1 (5 bases). This TCR was sampled from a man in his late teens or twenties in good health. Some clones in this sample may be carry-over from other donors' samples. The CDR3, as DNA: TGTGCCAGCAGCTTAGGGGGGGGGAGCACTGAAGCTTTCTTT. Amino acid sequence: CASSLGGGSTEAFF.